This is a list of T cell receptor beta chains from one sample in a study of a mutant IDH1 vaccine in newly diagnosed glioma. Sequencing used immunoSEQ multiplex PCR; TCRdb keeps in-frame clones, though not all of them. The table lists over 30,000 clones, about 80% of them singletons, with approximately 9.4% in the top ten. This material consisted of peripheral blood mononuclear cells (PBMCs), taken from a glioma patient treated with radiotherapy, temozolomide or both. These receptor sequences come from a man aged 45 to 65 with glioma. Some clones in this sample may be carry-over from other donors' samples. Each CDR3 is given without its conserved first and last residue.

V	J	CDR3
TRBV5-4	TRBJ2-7	ASSRTGQGAEEQY
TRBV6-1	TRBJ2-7	ASSVWDTNPSYEQY
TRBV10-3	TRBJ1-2	AIRYLRGDYGYT
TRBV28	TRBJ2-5	ASSLHGELETQY
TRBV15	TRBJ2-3	ATSRGGGGRGFTDTQY
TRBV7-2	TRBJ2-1	ASSTSTGLGEQF
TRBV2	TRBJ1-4	ASSVGTGGEKLF
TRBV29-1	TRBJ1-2	SVEAGGGLA
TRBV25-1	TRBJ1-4	ASSDPRDIFGKLF
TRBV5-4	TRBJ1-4	ASSPGQADGGEKLF
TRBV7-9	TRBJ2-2	ASGNTGELF
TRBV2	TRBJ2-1	ASSDQNEQF
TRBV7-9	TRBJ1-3	ASSLLQSFSGNTIY
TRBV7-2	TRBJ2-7	ASRVSLSSSSYEQY
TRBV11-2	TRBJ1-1	ASGSVGSTEAF
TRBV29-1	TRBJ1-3	SAVLIQGGHSGNTIY
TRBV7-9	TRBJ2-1	ASSRQRNEQF
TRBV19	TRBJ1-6	ASTWGSTNSPLH
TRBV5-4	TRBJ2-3	ASSLVLAGGSTDTQY
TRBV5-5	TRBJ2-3	ASSFVTSGLTDTQY
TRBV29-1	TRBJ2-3	SVGTWEPQY
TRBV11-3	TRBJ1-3	ASSPGGSGNTIY
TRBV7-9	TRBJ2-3	ASSLAAQAKSTDTQY
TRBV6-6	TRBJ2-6	ASSYPGSGANVLT
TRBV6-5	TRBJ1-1	ASSYGGGTEAF
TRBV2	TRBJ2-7	ASSVSYEQY
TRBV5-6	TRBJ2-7	ASSPESSYEQY
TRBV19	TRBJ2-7	ASSISQEGGQY
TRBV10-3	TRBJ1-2	AISPSAGWDGYT
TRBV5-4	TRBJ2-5	ASSLASAGSQETQY
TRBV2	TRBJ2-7	ATEGKRAYEQY
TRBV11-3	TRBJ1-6	ASSSRQASGSPLH
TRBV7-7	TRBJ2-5	ASSLDGDFGTQY
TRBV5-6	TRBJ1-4	ASSSNGAPRDEKLF
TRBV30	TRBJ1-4	AWSPSGNPGGKLF
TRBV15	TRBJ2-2	ATSGPGQGTNTGELF
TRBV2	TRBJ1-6	ASSEDRGLSPLH
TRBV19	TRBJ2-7	ASGRDGNSYEQY
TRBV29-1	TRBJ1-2	SALTTEYGYT
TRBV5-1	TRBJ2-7	ASSLGGTSGTPSYEQY
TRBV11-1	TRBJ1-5	ASSLNNDQPQH
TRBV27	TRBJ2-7	ASSLLAGAYEQY
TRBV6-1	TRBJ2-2	ASRSGSWDTGELF
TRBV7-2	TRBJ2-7	ASSLAAVGREQY
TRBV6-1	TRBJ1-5	ASSAGSQPQH
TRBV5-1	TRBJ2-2	ASSPGRSHTGELF
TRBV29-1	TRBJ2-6	SVGAPGANVLT
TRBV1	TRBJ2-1	TSSHHSGGGAPYNEQF
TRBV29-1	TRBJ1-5	SVIQGSNQPQH
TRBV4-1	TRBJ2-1	ASSQRTGGVYNEQF
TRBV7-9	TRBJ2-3	ASSEGLGAADTQY
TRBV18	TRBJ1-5	ASSPGTGDNQPQH
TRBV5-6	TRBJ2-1	ASSLAPNNEQF
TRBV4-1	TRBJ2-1	ASSPKLSGGVLQDEQF
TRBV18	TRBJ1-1	ASSPDNREGTEAF
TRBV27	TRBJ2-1	ASGTEGPYNEQF
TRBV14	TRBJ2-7	ASSQLSGTEYYEQY